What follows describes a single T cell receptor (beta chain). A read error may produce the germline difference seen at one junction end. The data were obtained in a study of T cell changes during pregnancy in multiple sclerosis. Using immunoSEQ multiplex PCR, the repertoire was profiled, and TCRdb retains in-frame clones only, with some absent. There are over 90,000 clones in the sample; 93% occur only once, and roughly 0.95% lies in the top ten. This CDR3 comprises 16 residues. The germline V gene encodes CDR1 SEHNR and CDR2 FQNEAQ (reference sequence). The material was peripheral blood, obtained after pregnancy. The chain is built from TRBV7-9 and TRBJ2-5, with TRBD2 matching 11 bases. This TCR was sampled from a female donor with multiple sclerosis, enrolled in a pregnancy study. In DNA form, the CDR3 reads TGTGCCAGCAGCCTAGCGGGAGGTCCCGTCGGAGAGACCCAGTACTTC. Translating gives CASSLAGGPVGETQYF.